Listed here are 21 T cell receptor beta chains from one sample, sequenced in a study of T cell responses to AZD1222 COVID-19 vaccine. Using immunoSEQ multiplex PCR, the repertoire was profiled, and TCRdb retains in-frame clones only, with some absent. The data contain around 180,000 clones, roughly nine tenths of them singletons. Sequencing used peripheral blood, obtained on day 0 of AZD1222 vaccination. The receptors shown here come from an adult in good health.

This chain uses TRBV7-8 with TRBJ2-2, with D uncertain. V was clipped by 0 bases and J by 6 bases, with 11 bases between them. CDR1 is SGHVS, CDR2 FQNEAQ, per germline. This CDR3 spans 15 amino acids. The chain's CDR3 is CASSLADRVSGELFF. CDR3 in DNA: TGTGCCAGCAGCTTAGCTGACCGAGTTTCCGGGGAGCTGTTTTTT.

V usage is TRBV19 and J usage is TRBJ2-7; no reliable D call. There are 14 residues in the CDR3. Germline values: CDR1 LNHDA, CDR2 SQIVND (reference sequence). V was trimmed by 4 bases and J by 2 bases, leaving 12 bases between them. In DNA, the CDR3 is TGTGCCAGTAGTACCATGGCAACTACCTACGAGCAGTACTTC. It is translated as CASSTMATTYEQYF.

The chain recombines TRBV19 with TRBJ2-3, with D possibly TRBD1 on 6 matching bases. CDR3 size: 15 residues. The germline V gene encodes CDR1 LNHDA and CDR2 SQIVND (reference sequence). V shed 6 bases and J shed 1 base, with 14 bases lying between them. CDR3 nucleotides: TGTGCCAGTAGGGACTGGCCAGGGGGCACAGATACGCAGTATTTT. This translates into CASRDWPGGTDTQYF. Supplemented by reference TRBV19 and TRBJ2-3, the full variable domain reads DGGITQSPKYLFRKEGQNVTLSCEQNLNHDAMYWYRQDPGQGLRLIYYSQIVNDFQKGDIAEGYSVSREKKESFPLTVTSAQKNPTAFYLCASRDWPGGTDTQYFGPGTRLTVL.

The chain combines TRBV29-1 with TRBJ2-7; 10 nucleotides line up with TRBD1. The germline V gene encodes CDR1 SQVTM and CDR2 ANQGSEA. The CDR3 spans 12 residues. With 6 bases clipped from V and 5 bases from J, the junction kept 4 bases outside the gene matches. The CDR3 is CSVGTGEHEQYV. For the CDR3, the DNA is TGCAGCGTGGGGACAGGGGAACACGAGCAGTACGTC.

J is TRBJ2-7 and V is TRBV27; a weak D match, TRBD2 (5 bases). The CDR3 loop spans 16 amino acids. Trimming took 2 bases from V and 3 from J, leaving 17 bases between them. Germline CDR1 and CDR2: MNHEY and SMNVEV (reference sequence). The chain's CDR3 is CASSLIMTGGFYEQYF. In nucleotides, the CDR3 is TGTGCCAGCAGTTTAATAATGACGGGCGGGTTCTACGAGCAGTACTTC.

The CDR3 sequence: CASSEVAGGHYEQFF. CDR3 bases: TGTGCCAGCAGCGAGGTGGCGGGGGGGCATTATGAGCAGTTCTTC. This rearrangement joins TRBV7-2 to TRBJ2-1; 9 nucleotides match TRBD2. The CDR3 runs to 15 residues. Germline CDR1 is SGHTA and CDR2 is FQGNSA. Unmatched junction bases numbered 10, after V lost 5 bases and J lost 8 bases.

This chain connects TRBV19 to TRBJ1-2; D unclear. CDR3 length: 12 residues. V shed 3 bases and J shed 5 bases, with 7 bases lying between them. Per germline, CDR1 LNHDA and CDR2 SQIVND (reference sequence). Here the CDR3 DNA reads TGTGCCAGTAGTATGATAGGGTATGGCTACACCTTC. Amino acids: CASSMIGYGYTF.

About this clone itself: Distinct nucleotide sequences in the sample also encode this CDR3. The CDR3 protein is CASSLSGGYEQYF. The CDR3 bases are TGTGCCAGCAGTTTAAGCGGGGGGTACGAGCAGTACTTC. The chain combines TRBV27 with TRBJ2-7; 9 nucleotides agree with TRBD2. The CDR3 runs 13 residues. In germline, CDR1 is MNHEY, CDR2 SMNVEV (reference sequence). The V gene end was trimmed by 2 bases and the J gene end by 4 bases; junction bases not matched to a gene: 0.

The CDR3 sequence is CASSFRTGSTEAFF. In nucleotides, the CDR3 is TGTGCCAGCAGCTTTAGGACGGGATCTACTGAAGCTTTCTTT. The J gene is TRBJ1-1, the V gene TRBV7-2; D ambiguous. Germline CDR1 reads SGHTA; CDR2 reads FQGNSA. Trimming stripped 3 bases from V and 5 bases from J, with 13 bases between. CDR3 length equals 14 residues.

The chain's CDR3 is CASSLRGETQYF. The CDR3 bases are TGCGCCAGCAGCCTTCGAGGCGAGACCCAGTACTTC. The chain links TRBV4-1 to TRBJ2-5; D is undetermined. The CDR3 is 12 residues long. Trimming cost V 4 bases and J 5 bases, with 8 bases left between them. The germline V gene encodes CDR1 MGHRA and CDR2 YSYEKL.

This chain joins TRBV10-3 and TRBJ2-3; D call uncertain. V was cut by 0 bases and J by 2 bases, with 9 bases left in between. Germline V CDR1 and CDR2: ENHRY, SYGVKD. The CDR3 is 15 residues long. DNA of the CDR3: TGTGCCATCAGTGAGTCGAGAGGCATCACAGATACGCAGTATTTT. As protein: CAISESRGITDTQYF.

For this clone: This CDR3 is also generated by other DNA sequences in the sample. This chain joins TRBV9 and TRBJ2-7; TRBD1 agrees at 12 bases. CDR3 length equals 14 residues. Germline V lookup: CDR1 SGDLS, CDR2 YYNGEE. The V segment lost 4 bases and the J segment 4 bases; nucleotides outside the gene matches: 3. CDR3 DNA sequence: TGTGCCAGCAGCCTGGGACAGGGGGCGTACGAGCAGTACTTC. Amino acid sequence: CASSLGQGAYEQYF.

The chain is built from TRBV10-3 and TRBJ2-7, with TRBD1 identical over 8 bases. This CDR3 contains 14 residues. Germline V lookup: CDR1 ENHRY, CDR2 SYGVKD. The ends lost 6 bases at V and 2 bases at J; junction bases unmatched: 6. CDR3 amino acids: CAIRSGTGTYEQYF. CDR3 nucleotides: TGTGCCATCAGATCCGGGACAGGCACCTACGAGCAGTACTTC.

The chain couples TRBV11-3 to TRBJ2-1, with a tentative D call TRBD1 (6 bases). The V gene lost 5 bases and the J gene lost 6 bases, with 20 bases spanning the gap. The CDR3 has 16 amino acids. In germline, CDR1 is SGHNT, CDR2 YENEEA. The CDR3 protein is CASSASRGPTANEQFF. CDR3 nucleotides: TGTGCCAGCAGCGCCTCCAGGGGTCCCACGGCCAATGAGCAGTTCTTC.

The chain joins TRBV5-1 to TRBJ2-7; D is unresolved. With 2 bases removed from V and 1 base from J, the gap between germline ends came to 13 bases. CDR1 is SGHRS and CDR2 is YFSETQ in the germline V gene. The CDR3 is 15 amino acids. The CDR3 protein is CASSFQNPLSYEQYV. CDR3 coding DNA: TGCGCCAGCAGCTTTCAGAACCCCCTTTCCTACGAGCAGTACGTC.

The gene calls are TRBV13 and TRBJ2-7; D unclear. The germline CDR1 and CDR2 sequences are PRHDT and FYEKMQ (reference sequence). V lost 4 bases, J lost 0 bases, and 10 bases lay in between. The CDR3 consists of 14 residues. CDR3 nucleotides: TGTGCCAGCAGCTCCCACTCGAGCTCCTACGAGCAGTACTTC. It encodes CASSSHSSSYEQYF.

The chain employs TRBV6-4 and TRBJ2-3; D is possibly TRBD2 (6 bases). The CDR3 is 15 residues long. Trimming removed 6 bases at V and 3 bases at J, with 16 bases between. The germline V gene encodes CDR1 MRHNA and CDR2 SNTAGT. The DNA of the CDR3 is TGTGCCAGCAGCCCTCAACCGGGGAGGACAGATACGCAGTATTTT. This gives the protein CASSPQPGRTDTQYF.

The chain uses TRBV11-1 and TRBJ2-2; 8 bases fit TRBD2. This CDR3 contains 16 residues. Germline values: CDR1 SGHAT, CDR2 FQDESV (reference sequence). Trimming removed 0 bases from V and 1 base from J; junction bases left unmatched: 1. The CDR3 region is CASSLALAGNTGELFF. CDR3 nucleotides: TGTGCCAGCAGCTTAGCTCTAGCGGGGAACACCGGGGAGCTGTTTTTT.

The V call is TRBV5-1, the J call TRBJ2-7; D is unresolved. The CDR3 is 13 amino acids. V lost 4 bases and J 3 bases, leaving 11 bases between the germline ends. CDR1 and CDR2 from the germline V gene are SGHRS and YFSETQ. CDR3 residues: CASSPPWSYEQYF. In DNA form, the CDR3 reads TGCGCCAGCAGCCCTCCGTGGAGCTACGAGCAGTACTTC.

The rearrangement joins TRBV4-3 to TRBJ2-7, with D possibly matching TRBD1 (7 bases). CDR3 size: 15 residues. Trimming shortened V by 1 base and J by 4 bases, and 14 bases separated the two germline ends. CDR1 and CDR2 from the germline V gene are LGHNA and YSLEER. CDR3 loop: CASSQGQGGEYEQYF. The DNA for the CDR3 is TGCGCCAGCAGCCAAGGTCAGGGGGGAGAATACGAGCAGTACTTC.

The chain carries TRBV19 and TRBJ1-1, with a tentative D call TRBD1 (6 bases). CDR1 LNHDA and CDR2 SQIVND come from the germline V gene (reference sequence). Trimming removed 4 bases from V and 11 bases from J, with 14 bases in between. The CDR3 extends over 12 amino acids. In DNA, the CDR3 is TGTGCCAGTAGTACCAACAGGGATGGCGCTTTCTTT. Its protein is CASSTNRDGAFF. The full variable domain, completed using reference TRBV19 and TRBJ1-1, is DGGITQSPKYLFRKEGQNVTLSCEQNLNHDAMYWYRQDPGQGLRLIYYSQIVNDFQKGDIAEGYSVSREKKESFPLTVTSAQKNPTAFYLCASSTNRDGAFFGQGTRLTVV.